Listed below are T cell receptor beta chains from one sample, sequenced in a study of blood T cell repertoires in COVID-19. Only in-frame clones appear in the TCRdb table, and some are missing; sequencing was by immunoSEQ multiplex PCR. Here the sample spans 90,000 to 130,000 clones, 82% being singletons. Input material: peripheral blood. Receptors originate from an older man with acute or convalescent COVID-19. CDR3s include the opening cysteine and the closing phenylalanine or tryptophan. The D gene is left open where the match is weak. Rows give clone size only sometimes, using once, few, many, or a class for an expanded clone.

V gene: TRBV11-2; D gene: .; J gene: TRBJ1-6; clone size: .; CDR3 protein: CASSLDQGGYSPLHF; CDR3 DNA: TGTGCCAGCAGCTTAGATCAGGGAGGGTATTCACCCCTCCACTTT
V gene: TRBV19; D gene: .; J gene: TRBJ2-7; clone size: once; CDR3 protein: CASSINQRVPGEEQYF; CDR3 DNA: TGTGCCAGTAGTATAAACCAGCGGGTGCCGGGGGAGGAGCAGTACTTC
V gene: TRBV6-5; D gene: TRBD1; J gene: TRBJ1-6; clone size: .; CDR3 protein: CASWGTENSPLHF; CDR3 DNA: TGTGCCAGCTGGGGGACAGAGAATTCACCCCTCCACTTT
V gene: TRBV19; D gene: TRBD1; J gene: TRBJ1-6; clone size: few; CDR3 protein: CASSTYGQGNNSPLHF; CDR3 DNA: TGTGCCAGTAGTACCTACGGACAGGGAAATAATTCACCCCTCCACTTT
V gene: TRBV9; D gene: .; J gene: TRBJ1-6; clone size: .; CDR3 protein: CASSVAGESPLHF; CDR3 DNA: TGTGCCAGCAGCGTAGCGGGTGAATCACCCCTCCACTTT
V gene: TRBV4-1; D gene: TRBD2; J gene: TRBJ2-5; clone size: .; CDR3 protein: CASSQPLAGGQETQYF; CDR3 DNA: TGCGCCAGCAGCCAACCGCTAGCGGGAGGACAAGAGACCCAGTACTTC
V gene: TRBV24-1; D gene: TRBD1; J gene: TRBJ2-5; clone size: .; CDR3 protein: CATSSAGGEGETQYF; CDR3 DNA: TGTGCCACCAGTTCGGCAGGGGGAGAAGGAGAGACCCAGTACTTC
V gene: TRBV2; D gene: TRBD1; J gene: TRBJ2-7; clone size: .; CDR3 protein: CASQLGTAFYEQYF; CDR3 DNA: TGTGCCAGCCAGTTAGGGACAGCCTTCTACGAGCAGTACTTC
V gene: TRBV6-1; D gene: TRBD1; J gene: TRBJ1-5; clone size: once; CDR3 protein: CASSEFGTGHQPQHF; CDR3 DNA: TGTGCCAGCAGTGAATTTGGGACAGGGCATCAGCCCCAGCATTTT
V gene: TRBV21-1; D gene: .; J gene: TRBJ2-1; clone size: .; CDR3 protein: CASSFALTYTSGIIRVANEQFF; CDR3 DNA: TGTGCCAGCAGCTTCGCACTTACCTATACTAGCGGGATTATTAGGGTCGCGAATGAGCAGTTCTTC
V gene: TRBV6-5; D gene: .; J gene: TRBJ1-2; clone size: .; CDR3 protein: CASTLGETPVGYTF; CDR3 DNA: TGTGCCAGCACCTTGGGCGAGACCCCAGTCGGCTACACCTTC
V gene: TRBV4-2; D gene: .; J gene: TRBJ1-2; clone size: .; CDR3 protein: CASSQMQGDYGYTF; CDR3 DNA: TGTGCCAGCAGCCAGATGCAGGGCGACTATGGCTACACCTTC
V gene: TRBV19; D gene: TRBD1; J gene: TRBJ1-1; clone size: .; CDR3 protein: CASSPDRAWEAFF; CDR3 DNA: TGTGCCAGTAGCCCCGACAGGGCATGGGAAGCTTTCTTT
V gene: TRBV9; D gene: TRBD1; J gene: TRBJ2-3; clone size: .; CDR3 protein: CASSGGQGSTDTQYF; CDR3 DNA: TGTGCCAGCAGCGGGGGACAGGGTAGTACAGATACGCAGTATTTT
V gene: TRBV5-6; D gene: TRBD2; J gene: TRBJ2-2; clone size: .; CDR3 protein: CASSPMERAGGGTGELFF; CDR3 DNA: TGTGCCAGCAGCCCGATGGAAAGGGCGGGAGGGGGCACCGGGGAGCTGTTTTTT
V gene: TRBV6-1; D gene: .; J gene: TRBJ1-1; clone size: once; CDR3 protein: CASSEQGTEAFF; CDR3 DNA: TGTGCCAGCAGTGAACAGGGTACTGAAGCTTTCTTT
V gene: TRBV7-9; D gene: .; J gene: TRBJ2-1; clone size: .; CDR3 protein: CASSVLRLGGSFQFF; CDR3 DNA: TGTGCCAGCAGCGTTTTACGGTTGGGCGGGTCTTTTCAGTTCTTC
V gene: TRBV28; D gene: TRBD2; J gene: TRBJ2-3; clone size: .; CDR3 protein: CASSLYGLAGPGDTQYF; CDR3 DNA: TGTGCCAGCAGTTTATATGGACTAGCGGGGCCGGGGGATACGCAGTATTTT
V gene: TRBV18; D gene: .; J gene: TRBJ2-7; clone size: .; CDR3 protein: CASSPGASGSYEQYF; CDR3 DNA: TGTGCCAGCTCCCCAGGGGCTAGCGGCTCCTACGAGCAGTACTTC
V gene: TRBV19; D gene: .; J gene: TRBJ2-6; clone size: .; CDR3 protein: CASAPGSGANVLTF; CDR3 DNA: TGTGCCAGTGCCCCGGGATCTGGGGCCAACGTCCTGACTTTC
V gene: TRBV10-2; D gene: .; J gene: TRBJ2-7; clone size: .; CDR3 protein: CASTKGDYEQYF; CDR3 DNA: TGCGCCAGCACAAAGGGGGACTACGAGCAGTACTTC
V gene: TRBV29-1; D gene: .; J gene: TRBJ2-3; clone size: .; CDR3 protein: CSVEKLAVTDTQYF; CDR3 DNA: TGCAGCGTTGAAAAGTTAGCGGTCACAGATACGCAGTATTTT
V gene: TRBV7-9; D gene: TRBD1; J gene: TRBJ1-1; clone size: .; CDR3 protein: CASSYGTGETEAFF; CDR3 DNA: TGTGCCAGCAGCTACGGGACAGGTGAAACTGAAGCTTTCTTT
V gene: TRBV2; D gene: TRBD1; J gene: TRBJ1-2; clone size: .; CDR3 protein: CASIDRGNYGYTF; CDR3 DNA: TGTGCCAGCATAGACAGGGGAAACTATGGCTACACCTTC
V gene: TRBV5-1; D gene: .; J gene: TRBJ2-5; clone size: .; CDR3 protein: CASSLAGVGQETQYF; CDR3 DNA: TGCGCCAGCAGCTTGGCGGGAGTGGGGCAAGAGACCCAGTACTTC
V gene: TRBV2; D gene: .; J gene: TRBJ1-6; clone size: .; CDR3 protein: CASKSPLWANSPLHF; CDR3 DNA: TGTGCCAGCAAATCCCCTCTGTGGGCGAATTCACCCCTCCACTTT
V gene: TRBV19; D gene: .; J gene: TRBJ1-5; clone size: .; CDR3 protein: CASRRVSNQPQHF; CDR3 DNA: TGTGCCAGCCGTCGGGTTAGCAATCAGCCCCAGCATTTT
V gene: TRBV6-6; D gene: .; J gene: TRBJ1-1; clone size: .; CDR3 protein: CASSYSSPNTEAFF; CDR3 DNA: TGTGCCAGCAGTTACTCCTCCCCGAACACTGAAGCTTTCTTT
V gene: TRBV11-2; D gene: .; J gene: TRBJ2-2; clone size: .; CDR3 protein: CASTQGSRSNTGELFF; CDR3 DNA: TGTGCCAGCACCCAGGGGTCCAGGTCGAACACCGGGGAGCTGTTTTTT
V gene: TRBV3-1/TRBV3-2; D gene: .; J gene: TRBJ1-3; clone size: once; CDR3 protein: CASSPRPGSGNTIYF; CDR3 DNA: TGTGCCAGCAGCCCACGTCCGGGTTCTGGAAACACCATATATTTT
V gene: TRBV12-3/TRBV12-4; D gene: .; J gene: TRBJ1-1; clone size: .; CDR3 protein: CASSLAAGEAFF; CDR3 DNA: TGTGCCAGCAGTTTAGCGGCAGGTGAAGCTTTCTTT
V gene: TRBV28; D gene: .; J gene: TRBJ2-7; clone size: .; CDR3 protein: CASSSTLNYEQYF; CDR3 DNA: TGTGCCAGCAGTTCCACATTAAACTACGAGCAGTACTTC
V gene: TRBV25-1; D gene: .; J gene: TRBJ1-1; clone size: .; CDR3 protein: CASSEITEAFF; CDR3 DNA: TGTGCCAGCAGCGAGATTACTGAAGCTTTCTTT
V gene: TRBV6-5; D gene: .; J gene: TRBJ1-5; clone size: few; CDR3 protein: CASSYTGGYNQPQHF; CDR3 DNA: TGTGCCAGCAGTTACACTGGCGGGTACAATCAGCCCCAGCATTTT
V gene: TRBV12-3/TRBV12-4; D gene: TRBD1; J gene: TRBJ1-3; clone size: .; CDR3 protein: CASSLEGATIYF; CDR3 DNA: TGTGCCAGCAGTTTAGAGGGGGCAACCATATATTTT
V gene: TRBV6-1; D gene: .; J gene: TRBJ1-2; clone size: .; CDR3 protein: CASSETGLYGYTF; CDR3 DNA: TGTGCCAGCAGTGAGACAGGACTCTATGGCTACACCTTC
V gene: TRBV11-2; D gene: .; J gene: TRBJ1-2; clone size: once; CDR3 protein: CASSPFGTDGYGYTF; CDR3 DNA: TGTGCCAGCAGCCCATTCGGGACTGACGGCTATGGCTACACCTTC
V gene: TRBV29-1; D gene: .; J gene: TRBJ1-1; clone size: .; CDR3 protein: CSVGRTTGNTEAFF; CDR3 DNA: TGCAGCGTTGGCCGTACAACAGGGAACACTGAAGCTTTCTTT
V gene: TRBV5-1; D gene: .; J gene: TRBJ1-2; clone size: .; CDR3 protein: CASSTGQGPYYGYTF; CDR3 DNA: TGCGCCAGCAGCACCGGGCAGGGGCCATACTATGGCTACACCTTC
V gene: TRBV5-1; D gene: .; J gene: TRBJ2-1; clone size: few; CDR3 protein: CASSTGGRNYNEQFF; CDR3 DNA: TGCGCCAGCAGCACGGGGGGCAGGAACTACAATGAGCAGTTCTTC
V gene: TRBV25-1; D gene: .; J gene: TRBJ1-6; clone size: .; CDR3 protein: CASTSSEVYNSPLHF; CDR3 DNA: TGTGCCAGCACCTCGTCAGAGGTCTATAATTCACCCCTCCACTTT
V gene: TRBV5-1; D gene: .; J gene: TRBJ2-3; clone size: .; CDR3 protein: CASSLNTGKAADTQYF; CDR3 DNA: TGCGCCAGCAGCCTCAATACAGGGAAGGCGGCAGATACGCAGTATTTT
V gene: TRBV6-5; D gene: .; J gene: TRBJ2-7; clone size: .; CDR3 protein: CAGGGLYEQYF; CDR3 DNA: TGTGCTGGAGGAGGGCTCTACGAGCAGTACTTC
V gene: TRBV9; D gene: TRBD1; J gene: TRBJ1-3; clone size: .; CDR3 protein: CASRGQGREGNTIYF; CDR3 DNA: TGTGCCAGCCGGGGACAGGGTCGGGAAGGAAACACCATATATTTT
V gene: TRBV6-5; D gene: .; J gene: TRBJ1-2; clone size: once; CDR3 protein: CASRDRAFYGYTF; CDR3 DNA: TGTGCCAGCAGAGATCGCGCATTCTATGGCTACACCTTC
V gene: TRBV5-1; D gene: .; J gene: TRBJ2-2; clone size: .; CDR3 protein: CASSLSREVLTGELFF; CDR3 DNA: TGCGCCAGCAGCTTGTCCAGGGAGGTGCTCACCGGGGAGCTGTTTTTT
V gene: TRBV7-9; D gene: .; J gene: TRBJ1-4; clone size: .; CDR3 protein: CASSLWLGEKLFF; CDR3 DNA: TGTGCCAGCAGCTTATGGTTGGGCGAAAAACTGTTTTTT
V gene: TRBV19; D gene: TRBD1; J gene: TRBJ2-7; clone size: .; CDR3 protein: CASSIYRGSPPYEQYF; CDR3 DNA: TGTGCCAGTAGTATCTACAGGGGGTCACCCCCCTACGAGCAGTACTTC
V gene: TRBV29-1; D gene: TRBD1; J gene: TRBJ1-2; clone size: .; CDR3 protein: CSVFPMDRSPSYGYTF; CDR3 DNA: TGCAGCGTTTTCCCAATGGACAGGAGCCCTTCCTATGGCTACACCTTC